This TCR beta chain came from a study of shared clonotypes between healthy human individuals. The study's findings and limits: Estimated richness values were generally larger in naive subsets than in memory subsets.

Comment on this clone: Its antigen is unknown.

This CDR3 spans 14 amino acids. Trimming removed 2 bases from V and 4 bases from J, with 9 bases in between. Germline values: CDR1 LNHDA, CDR2 SQIVND (reference sequence). Genomic DNA of every subset was divided equally among multiple immunoSEQ plates. Libraries were prepared by immunoSEQ multiplex PCR; TCRdb keeps only in-frame clonotypes and omits some of them. Of millions of clones in the sample, around 90% are singletons; the top ten hold about 0.13%. Sequencing was done on a sample of naive CD4+ T cells sorted from blood. Subset described: CD45RA+ positively selected. The rearrangement links TRBV19 to TRBJ1-5; no clear D gene. This TCR was recovered from a man aged 18 to 30 in good health. CDR3: CASSISQANQPQHF. CDR3 nucleotides: TGTGCCAGTAGTATATCCCAGGCTAATCAGCCCCAGCATTTT.